This TCR beta chain emerged from a study of early T cells in non-severe SARS-CoV-2 infection. Overall study context: Unpaired chains resulted from sequencing bulk RNA of unsorted whole blood.

Tagging with unique molecular identifiers was applied to individual cDNA molecules. TCRdb itself ran the 5' RACE reads through MiXCR, one entry per CDR3 protein. The sample contains some 38,000 distinct CDR3 sequences, about 5% of which appear only once. Turning to this clonotype: Its antigen is undetermined.

Findings and limits, study-wide: Lookups in VDJdb leaned toward anti-spike CD8 responses and missed private and CD4 specificities.

The CDR3 is 15 residues long. Germline assignment: CDR1 KGHDR and CDR2 SFDVKD. V was trimmed by 0 bases and J by 0 bases, leaving 8 bases between them. This clonotype was obtained from an adult who was a healthcare worker with PCR-confirmed SARS-CoV-2 infection or an uninfected control (not recorded which). Sequenced sample: whole blood. The chain carries TRBV24-1 and TRBJ2-7; perhaps TRBD1 as D (6 bases). The CDR3 DNA sequence: TGTGCCACCAGTGATTTGAAGGACAGCTCCTACGAGCAGTACTTC. This codes for CATSDLKDSSYEQYF.